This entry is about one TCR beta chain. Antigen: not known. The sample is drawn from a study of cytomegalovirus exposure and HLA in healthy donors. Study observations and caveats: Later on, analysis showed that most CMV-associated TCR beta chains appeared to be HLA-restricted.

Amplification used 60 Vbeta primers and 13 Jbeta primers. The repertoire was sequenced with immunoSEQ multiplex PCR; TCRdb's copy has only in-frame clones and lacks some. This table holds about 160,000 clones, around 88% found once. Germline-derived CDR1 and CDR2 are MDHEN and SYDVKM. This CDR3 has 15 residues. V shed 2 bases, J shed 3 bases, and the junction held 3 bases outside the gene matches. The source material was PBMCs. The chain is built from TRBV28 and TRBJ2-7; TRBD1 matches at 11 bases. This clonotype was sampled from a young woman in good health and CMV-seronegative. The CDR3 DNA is TGTGCCAGCAGTTTACCGGGGACAGGGGGCTACGAGCAGTACTTC. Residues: CASSLPGTGGYEQYF.